One and the same sample provided the 14 T cell receptor beta chains below, sequenced in a study of blood T cells in healthy people across ages. For the second PCR, which ran for roughly 7 to 11 cycles, a sample-barcoded 5' primer and a J-beta primer mix were used. Via MiXCR, TCRdb re-called the 5' RACE reads, giving one row per CDR3 protein. The sample holds 500,000 to 600,000 distinct CDR3 sequences, 27% seen once. The sequenced sample consisted of blood. The receptor set was obtained from a woman in her seventies in good health.

This clonotype was recorded at least ten times. The chain couples TRBV7-3 to TRBJ2-6, with 7 bases lining up with TRBD1. Germline V gene data show CDR1 as SGHTA and CDR2 as FQGTGA. The CDR3 is made up of 16 amino acids. V was pared by 3 bases and J by 3 bases, with 5 bases of the junction left unmatched. DNA of the CDR3: TGTGCCAGCAGCTTCGCAGGGGGTGGTGGGGCCAACGTCCTGACTTTC. This codes for CASSFAGGGGANVLTF.

There are a few counts of this clonotype. This chain joins TRBV12-3 or TRBV12-4 and TRBJ1-1; TRBD1 is a possible D gene (6 bases). The CDR3 is 13 amino acids. The V end lost 6 bases, the J end lost 6 bases, and 14 bases lay between the germline ends. CDR3 sequence: CASSLQGTAEAFF. The CDR3 DNA is TGTGCCAGCAGCCTACAGGGAACCGCTGAAGCTTTCTTT.

This chain joins TRBV10-3 and TRBJ1-1; D is possibly TRBD1 (5 bases). Germline CDR1 is ENHRY and CDR2 is SYGVKD. The CDR3 extends over 16 amino acids. Trimming shortened V by 4 bases and J by 1 base, and 16 bases separated the two germline ends. This CDR3 reads CAISVLSPGKNTEAFF. As DNA, the CDR3 is TGTGCCATCAGTGTCCTTAGCCCAGGGAAGAACACTGAAGCTTTCTTT.

The chain uses TRBV5-1 and TRBJ2-5; no firm D call. Germline CDR1 is SGHRS and CDR2 is YFSETQ. The CDR3 runs to 13 residues. With 4 bases removed from V and 0 bases from J, the gap between germline ends came to 7 bases. CDR3 protein: CASSGQNQETQYF. The CDR3 region has the DNA TGCGCCAGCAGCGGGCAGAACCAAGAGACCCAGTACTTC.

J is TRBJ2-2 and V is TRBV20-1; 9 bases line up with TRBD2. J lost 6 bases, V lost 5 bases, and 7 bases had no gene match. The CDR3 covers 14 residues. Germline V gene lookup returns CDR1 DFQATT and CDR2 SNEGSKA (reference sequence). CDR3 amino acids: CSAVQRGAAGELFF. For the CDR3, the DNA is TGCAGTGCTGTGCAGCGGGGGGCGGCCGGGGAGCTGTTTTTT.

The chain uses TRBV12-3 or TRBV12-4 and TRBJ2-5; D is unclear. The ends were cut back, 3 bases at V and 0 bases at J, with 8 bases in the middle. This CDR3 has 14 amino acids. The CDR3 reads CASSFDQYQETQYF. As DNA, the CDR3 is TGTGCCAGCAGTTTCGATCAGTACCAAGAGACCCAGTACTTC.

This chain links TRBV10-3 with TRBJ2-5; TRBD1 matches 10 bases. The CDR3 is 14 residues long. Looked up from germline, CDR1 is ENHRY and CDR2 is SYGVKD. Trimming cost V 4 bases and J 2 bases; bases outside gene matches: 1. The CDR3 bases are TGTGCCATCAGTGGGACAGGGGGGCAAGAGACCCAGTACTTC. Residues: CAISGTGGQETQYF.

This clonotype has just one count. V is TRBV3-1 and J is TRBJ2-1; TRBD2 agrees at 11 bases. Trimming cost V 5 bases and J 7 bases; bases outside gene matches: 10. CDR1 is LGHDT, CDR2 YNNKEL, per germline (reference sequence). The CDR3 has 16 residues. DNA for the CDR3: TGTGCCAGCAGCACTCGTCCCCTAGCGGGGGGAAATGAGCAGTTCTTC. This encodes CASSTRPLAGGNEQFF.

The genes are TRBV3-1 and TRBJ1-2; D perhaps matches TRBD1 (6 bases). V was clipped by 3 bases and J by 7 bases, with 18 bases between them. This CDR3 contains 15 residues. Germline-derived CDR1 and CDR2 are LGHDT and YNNKEL (reference sequence). Here the CDR3 reads CASSQGTGRLRGYTF. In DNA form, the CDR3 reads TGTGCCAGCAGCCAGGGTACAGGGAGGTTGCGTGGCTACACCTTC.

This clonotype was observed many times. The chain links TRBV12-5 to TRBJ1-5; possibly TRBD1 for D (6 bases). CDR3 length equals 13 residues. Germline V CDR1 and CDR2: LGHNT, FRNRAP. V was cut by 7 bases and J by 7 bases, with 14 bases left in between. As DNA, the CDR3 is TGTGCTAGTGACGTAGGGGGTCAACAGCCCCAGCATTTT. Protein product: CASDVGGQQPQHF.

The V gene is TRBV20-1, the J gene TRBJ2-3, with D possibly TRBD1 on 6 matching bases. V was shortened by 8 bases and J by 1 base, with 22 bases between the two germline ends. The germline gives CDR1 DFQATT, CDR2 SNEGSKA (reference sequence). The CDR3 consists of 16 residues. The CDR3 region has the DNA TGCAGTACGGACCTCCAGGGGATCCACGGCACAGATACGCAGTATTTT. It yields the protein CSTDLQGIHGTDTQYF.

This clonotype was found a few times. The chain couples TRBV29-1 to TRBJ2-7, with D possibly matching TRBD2 (5 bases). The CDR3 sequence is 12 residues long. Trimming left V 4 bases short and J 5 bases short, with 12 bases between. Germline CDR1 SQVTM, CDR2 ANQGSEA. The CDR3 loop is CSVVGGLNEQYF. CDR3 coding DNA: TGCAGCGTTGTGGGCGGGCTGAACGAGCAGTACTTC.

This rearrangement joins TRBV4-2 to TRBJ2-4, with 11 nucleotides matching TRBD2. CDR1 LGHNA and CDR2 YNFKEQ come from the germline V gene. This CDR3 contains 16 residues. With 5 bases clipped from V and 5 bases from J, the junction kept 8 bases outside the gene matches. The CDR3 loop is CASSDVTTSGENIQYF. The CDR3 DNA is TGTGCCAGCAGCGACGTTACGACTAGCGGGGAAAACATTCAGTACTTC.

The rearrangement links TRBV7-2 to TRBJ2-5; D may be TRBD2 (7 bases). This CDR3 spans 16 amino acids. V gave up 0 bases and J gave up 4 bases, with 15 bases separating them. Germline CDR1 SGHTA, CDR2 FQGNSA. The chain's CDR3 is CASSLAGDGGPETQYF. For the CDR3, the DNA is TGTGCCAGCAGCTTAGCTGGGGACGGGGGGCCAGAGACCCAGTACTTC.